The rows below give T cell receptor beta chains drawn from one sample of a study of T-cell reconstitution after alpha-beta-depleted transplantation in children. MiXCR was run by TCRdb on the PCR reads, yielding one entry per CDR3 protein. The sample lists approximately 100,000 distinct CDR3 sequences, more than 9% occurring once. The sequencing used PBMCs from the stem cell graft donor, collected from the stem cell graft. These receptors were obtained from a human donor who donated a stem cell graft to a child with inherited bone marrow failure. Each CDR3 is given with its conserved first and last residue. The D gene is left open where the match is weak. Expanded clones are given a class, and other clones once, few, many or no size at all.

clone size	V gene	J gene	D gene	CDR3 DNA	CDR3 protein
few	TRBV18	TRBJ1-4	.	TGTGCCAGCTCCCCCGGGACGGTCGAAAAACTGTTTTTT	CASSPGTVEKLFF
few	TRBV18	TRBJ1-1	TRBD1	TGTGCCAGCTCACCGGGAATCCCGGGACAGGGTGAGAACACTGAAGCTTTCTTT	CASSPGIPGQGENTEAFF
many	TRBV7-8	TRBJ2-2	.	TGTGCCAGTACTACGGGAGTTGTCACCGGGGAGCTGTTTTTT	CASTTGVVTGELFF
.	TRBV2	TRBJ2-1	.	TGTGCCAGCAGTACGCGGACGACCTCAGATGAGCAGTTCTTC	CASSTRTTSDEQFF
many	TRBV28	TRBJ2-7	TRBD1	TGTGCCAGCAGTTTGCCAACAGGGGGTCCCTACGAGCAGTACTTC	CASSLPTGGPYEQYF
many	TRBV4-3	TRBJ2-7	TRBD1	TGCGCCAGCAGCCAAGAAGGGTTAGGGGGCCGGTCCTACGAGCAGTACTTC	CASSQEGLGGRSYEQYF
many	TRBV7-2	TRBJ2-7	TRBD2	TGTGCCAGCAGCTTAGGGGCAGCGGGGGGCTATTACGAGCAGTACTTC	CASSLGAAGGYYEQYF
many	TRBV5-1	TRBJ2-3	TRBD2	TGCGCCAGCAGCTTGGTGGCGGGAGCAGGGGATACGCAGTATTTT	CASSLVAGAGDTQYF
many	TRBV5-1	TRBJ2-5	.	TGCGCCAGCAGCGCGGATCAAGAGACCCAGTACTTC	CASSADQETQYF
.	TRBV20-1	TRBJ1-1	.	TGCAGTGCGAGAAGGACAGCGGACACTGAAGCTTTCTTT	CSARRTADTEAFF
.	TRBV13	TRBJ1-1	.	TGTGCCAGCAGCTTTAACCCGGCAGGGACAAACACTGAAGCTTTCTTT	CASSFNPAGTNTEAFF
many	TRBV15	TRBJ2-1	TRBD1	TGTGCCACCAGCAGCCGGGACAGGGATGAGCAGTTCTTC	CATSSRDRDEQFF
many	TRBV4-3	TRBJ2-6	TRBD1	TGCGCCAGCAGCCACCTGACAGGGGGCTCCCTCTCTGGGGCCAACGTCCTGACTTTC	CASSHLTGGSLSGANVLTF
many	TRBV5-1	TRBJ2-7	TRBD2	TGCGCCAGCAGCTTGGGGAGTGGCGGGGGCTCCTACGAGCAGTACTTC	CASSLGSGGGSYEQYF
many	TRBV20-1	TRBJ2-3	.	TGCAGTGCTAGGCCACAGAGCCCAGCTAGCACAGATACGCAGTATTTT	CSARPQSPASTDTQYF
many	TRBV20-1	TRBJ2-5	.	TGCAGTGGAGGAGGGGGGTTCCAAGAGACCCAGTACTTC	CSGGGGFQETQYF
many	TRBV5-1	TRBJ2-1	.	TGCGCCAGCAGCCGCCGGACTGGGGGAGTTGATCGGGAGCAGTTCTTC	CASSRRTGGVDREQFF
many	TRBV18	TRBJ1-1	.	TGTGCCAGCTCACCAGGTTTTGTGCGCGGACTGATGAACACTGAAGCTTTCTTT	CASSPGFVRGLMNTEAFF
.	TRBV27	TRBJ2-7	TRBD1	TGTGCCAGCAGAGGGACAGGGGATCGCGAGCAGTACTTC	CASRGTGDREQYF
few	TRBV5-4	TRBJ2-7	.	TGTGCCAGCAGCTCGCCGGGACTTACCTACGAGCAGTACTTC	CASSSPGLTYEQYF
.	TRBV6-1	TRBJ1-3	.	TGTGCCAGCAACCCGGCAGGGGACGGAAACACCATATATTTT	CASNPAGDGNTIYF
many	TRBV3-1	TRBJ2-1	.	TGTGCCAGCAGCCGGGACTACAATGAGCAGTTCTTC	CASSRDYNEQFF
many	TRBV5-1	TRBJ2-2	.	TGCGCCAGCAGCTTGTTTCTGCCGAACACCGGGGAGCTGTTTTTT	CASSLFLPNTGELFF
many	TRBV7-3	TRBJ2-1	.	TGTGCCAGCAGCCCTGAGAGCTATTCGGATGAGCAGTTCTTC	CASSPESYSDEQFF
many	TRBV18	TRBJ1-1	.	TGTGCCAGCTCCTTTACCCTGAACACTGAAGCTTTCTTT	CASSFTLNTEAFF
many	TRBV7-2	TRBJ2-7	.	TGTGCCAGCAGCGGAAAGGGACGGATGAGCTCCTACGAGCAGTACTTC	CASSGKGRMSSYEQYF
.	TRBV6-2/TRBV6-3	TRBJ1-1	TRBD1	TGTGCCAGCCCAGGACAGGGCGGCACTGAAGCTTTCTTT	CASPGQGGTEAFF
many	TRBV27	TRBJ1-1	.	TGTGCCAGCATTCCGACTCTGTCAGGCACTGAAGCTTTCTTT	CASIPTLSGTEAFF
many	TRBV5-1	TRBJ2-5	TRBD2	TGCGCCAGCAGCCGAGGACTAGCGGGAGAGAGAGGATGGGAGACCCAGTACTTC	CASSRGLAGERGWETQYF
many	TRBV5-1	TRBJ1-4	.	TGCGCCAGCAGCCCTCAGGGGAATCGGGGTGAAAAACTGTTTTTT	CASSPQGNRGEKLFF
many	TRBV12-3/TRBV12-4	TRBJ1-5	.	.	CASSFLADQPQHF
many	TRBV4-2	TRBJ2-4	.	TGTGCCAGCAGCCAACTTTTGTCAGATCTAGCCAAAAACATTCAGTACTTC	CASSQLLSDLAKNIQYF
.	TRBV5-1	TRBJ1-1	TRBD1	TGCGCCAGCAGCCCAGCTAGGCAGGGGGTAAACACTGAAGCTTTCTTT	CASSPARQGVNTEAFF
few	TRBV19	TRBJ2-1	TRBD2	TGTGCCTCGACTAGCGCTGGCCTCTACAATGAGCAGTTCTTC	CASTSAGLYNEQFF
many	TRBV4-2	TRBJ1-5	TRBD1	TGTGCCAGCAGCTGGGACAGGGCCAATCAGCCCCAGCATTTT	CASSWDRANQPQHF
many	TRBV20-1	TRBJ2-7	TRBD1	TGCAGTGCCCGAGGGGGCTTCAACTACGAGCAGTACTTC	CSARGGFNYEQYF
many	TRBV7-9	TRBJ1-1	.	TGTGCCAGCAGCTTAGTGTTCGAGGTAGGGGCTGAAGCTTTCTTT	CASSLVFEVGAEAFF
many	TRBV7-2	TRBJ1-4	.	TGTGCCAGCAGCCAAGGGGGGCTTAATGAAAAACTGTTTTTT	CASSQGGLNEKLFF
many	TRBV5-1	TRBJ2-1	.	TGCGCCAGTACCTCCGGGACTTCCTACAATGAGCAGTTCTTC	CASTSGTSYNEQFF
many	TRBV4-3	TRBJ2-6	.	TGCGCCAGCAGCCATATCAGGGACTCTGGGGCCAACGTCCTGACTTTC	CASSHIRDSGANVLTF
many	TRBV5-1	TRBJ1-1	.	TGCGCCAGCAGCTTAATTCCACAGGGTGGGCGGAACACTGAAGCTTTCTTT	CASSLIPQGGRNTEAFF
.	TRBV20-1	TRBJ1-3	.	TGCAGTGCTAGACCCCTGGGCCGACCGGGGGGGTCCGGAAACACCATATATTTT	CSARPLGRPGGSGNTIYF
many	TRBV29-1	TRBJ2-4	TRBD1	TGCAGCGTTGAAGACGGGACAGTGTGGGTTAGGTACTTC	CSVEDGTVWVRYF
few	TRBV7-2	TRBJ2-5	.	TGTGCCAGCAGCCAAGGGACGTACCAAGAGACCCAGTACTTC	CASSQGTYQETQYF
.	TRBV9	TRBJ2-3	TRBD1	TGTGCCAGCAGCGGAGCCGGGACAGGTAGGGATACGCAGTATTTT	CASSGAGTGRDTQYF
few	TRBV12-3/TRBV12-4	TRBJ1-6	TRBD1	TGTGCCAGCAGTTCCACACAGGGGGCACCCCTCCACTTT	CASSSTQGAPLHF
many	TRBV28	TRBJ1-5	.	TGTGCCAGCAGTTCGGGTCTCAGCGGCAATCAGCCCCAGCATTTT	CASSSGLSGNQPQHF
many	TRBV7-8	TRBJ2-1	.	TGTGCCAGCAGCGAGGGGGTTCCTACCTACAATGAGCAGTTCTTC	CASSEGVPTYNEQFF
many	TRBV7-8	TRBJ2-3	.	TGTGCCAGCAGCCGTTTCGGGGGTTCTGGGGGAGATACGCAGTATTTT	CASSRFGGSGGDTQYF
few	TRBV7-2	TRBJ1-3	.	TGTGCCAGCAGCTTAGTACAGGGTGTAAACACCATATATTTT	CASSLVQGVNTIYF
many	TRBV5-1	TRBJ2-3	.	TGCGCCAGCAGCTTGGACGACGGGATCACAGATACGCAGTATTTT	CASSLDDGITDTQYF
many	TRBV20-1	TRBJ1-1	TRBD1	TGCAGTGCTACAACAGGGGGTTATAAGAACACTGAAGCTTTCTTT	CSATTGGYKNTEAFF
.	TRBV2	TRBJ1-4	.	TGTGCCAGCAGTGAACGAGGGCCTAATGAAAAACTGTTTTTT	CASSERGPNEKLFF
many	TRBV5-1	TRBJ1-1	TRBD1	TGCGCCAGCAGCCTGGGCCGGGACAGGGTGCAGAGCACTGAAGCTTTCTTT	CASSLGRDRVQSTEAFF
many	TRBV20-1	TRBJ2-7	TRBD1	TGCAGTGCTAGATCCGGACAGGGTGGCTCCTACGAGCAGTACTTC	CSARSGQGGSYEQYF
many	TRBV7-9	TRBJ2-5	.	TGTGCCAGCAGCTTCTCCAGTTCAGGAGAGACCCAGTACTTC	CASSFSSSGETQYF
few	TRBV29-1	TRBJ2-1	TRBD2	TGCAGCGTACAGGGACTAGTTGAAGATGAGCAGTTCTTC	CSVQGLVEDEQFF
many	TRBV20-1	TRBJ1-1	.	TGCAGTGCTAGAGGCGTAGGGAGCGTGAACACTGAAGCTTTCTTT	CSARGVGSVNTEAFF
many	TRBV7-2	TRBJ1-2	.	TGTGCCAGCAGCTCCCAGACAGGTGGGGGCTATGGCTACACCTTC	CASSSQTGGGYGYTF
.	TRBV18	TRBJ2-1	.	TGTGCCAGCTCACCGACTCTCCTGGGCAATGAGCAGTTCTTC	CASSPTLLGNEQFF